The clone carrying this T cell receptor beta chain occurred a few times. Repertoires were generated with immunoSEQ multiplex PCR, while TCRdb's copy carries only in-frame clones and drops some. The table shows 85,000 to 100,000 clones, with approximately 92% occurring only once. The data were taken from a study of T cell changes during pregnancy in multiple sclerosis. The sample was peripheral blood, taken in the first trimester of pregnancy. This receptor was identified in a female donor with multiple sclerosis, enrolled in a pregnancy study.

The CDR3 reads CASKGVRNTGELFF. The DNA for the CDR3 is TGTGCCAGCAAGGGAGTACGAAACACCGGGGAGCTGTTTTTT. This chain links TRBV2 with TRBJ2-2; a possible D gene is TRBD2 (5 bases). The CDR3 covers 14 residues. Germline loops: CDR1 SNHLY, CDR2 FYNNEI. V gave up 7 bases and J gave up 2 bases, with 11 bases separating them.